This T cell receptor beta chain stems from a study of shared clonotypes between healthy human individuals. For the study at large: Each donor's CD8 memory used one plate, CD8 naive two, each CD4 subset three.

TCRdb's copy holds only in-frame clones and misses some; the assay was immunoSEQ multiplex PCR. Altogether around 580,000 clones are present, about 98% being singletons, with the ten largest covering approximately 0.3%. Trimming removed 4 bases at V and 1 base at J, with 8 bases between. The CDR3 spans 14 residues. Germline V gene sequence: CDR1 MNHEY, CDR2 SVGAGI. As for this clone: Antigen unknown.

CD45RO-negative cells were positively selected for CCR7, leaving out terminally differentiated effector memory CD45RA+ cells. Broader study findings: Sampling was confined to blood; repertoires within tissues likely differ. Among donors, sharing of clonotypes was expected to be affected by sequencing depth. Against clonotypes common to all four donors, non-shared ones had lower generation probabilities.

The sequenced sample consisted of naive CD8+ T cells sorted from blood. This sequence originates from a man aged 25 to 45 in good health. This chain links TRBV6-5 with TRBJ2-1, with TRBD1 as a possible D gene (5 bases). This CDR3 is CASSSGQSYNEQFF. The CDR3 nucleotides read TGTGCCAGCAGTTCAGGGCAATCCTACAATGAGCAGTTCTTC.